The 28 T cell receptor beta chains given below trace back to one sample, sequenced in a study of blood T cell repertoires in COVID-19. Generated by immunoSEQ multiplex PCR, the TCRdb table keeps only in-frame clones and is missing some. The sample holds around 180,000 clones, about 88% seen once. Sequences were obtained from peripheral blood. The receptors originated from a woman aged 25 to 39 with active or convalescent COVID-19.

The J gene is TRBJ2-3, the V gene TRBV20-1, with D possibly being TRBD1 (6 bases). V lost 3 bases and J 13 bases, leaving 14 bases between the germline ends. Germline V lookup: CDR1 DFQATT, CDR2 SNEGSKA (reference sequence). CDR3 length: 11 amino acids. The CDR3 DNA reads as TGCAGTGCTAGGGGGGCTGGTGGGAAGTATTTT. It translates to CSARGAGGKYF.

The rearrangement joins TRBV9 to TRBJ2-1; TRBD2 matches at 9 bases. V was clipped by 1 base and J by 3 bases; unmatched bases: 2. Germline V gene sequence: CDR1 SGDLS, CDR2 YYNGEE. This CDR3 is built from 15 residues. CDR3 in amino acids: CASSVSREGYNEQFF. CDR3 DNA: TGTGCCAGCAGCGTATCGCGGGAGGGCTACAATGAGCAGTTCTTC.

The rearrangement links TRBV7-9 to TRBJ1-5; TRBD1 is a possible D gene (5 bases). This CDR3 comprises 14 residues. V gave up 1 base and J gave up 2 bases, with 6 bases separating them. Germline-derived CDR1 and CDR2 are SEHNR and FQNEAQ (reference sequence). The CDR3 protein is CASSLVGGNQPQHF. In DNA form, the CDR3 reads TGTGCCAGCAGCTTAGTAGGGGGCAATCAGCCCCAGCATTTT.

The chain is built from TRBV19 and TRBJ2-5; no clear D. Per germline, CDR1 LNHDA and CDR2 SQIVND (reference sequence). The germline V and J ends were trimmed by 3 bases and 3 bases, with 8 bases remaining between them. The length of the CDR3 is 13 residues. The DNA of the CDR3 is TGTGCCAGTAGTATCTCTAGGAAAGAGACCCAGTACTTC. It encodes CASSISRKETQYF.

V and J are TRBV19 and TRBJ1-1; 10 nucleotides match TRBD1. V lost 4 bases and J lost 1; bases outside the gene matches: 12. Germline V gene lookup returns CDR1 LNHDA and CDR2 SQIVND (reference sequence). The CDR3 runs 18 residues. The CDR3 sequence is CASSTPGRQGAGNTEAFF. CDR3 coding DNA: TGTGCCAGTAGTACCCCGGGGAGACAGGGGGCAGGGAACACTGAAGCTTTCTTT.

J is TRBJ2-3 and V is TRBV5-1; the D gene is possibly TRBD1 (5 bases). The CDR3 sequence is 15 residues long. V shed 0 bases and J shed 6 bases, with 14 bases lying between them. Germline lookup yields CDR1 SGHRS and CDR2 YFSETQ. The CDR3 loop reads CASSLVGQPQDTQYF. For the CDR3, the DNA is TGCGCCAGCAGCTTGGTTGGACAACCACAGGATACGCAGTATTTT.

This chain joins TRBV12-5 and TRBJ2-1; D is ambiguous. This CDR3 is 13 amino acids long. V lost 7 bases and J lost 10, with 17 bases in between. Germline V gene lookup returns CDR1 LGHNT and CDR2 FRNRAP. CDR3 amino acids: CASAQDTKEEQFF. In DNA, the CDR3 is TGTGCTAGTGCCCAAGACACCAAGGAAGAGCAGTTCTTC.

In this sample, this clone turned up once. This chain links TRBV28 with TRBJ2-1, with 11 bases lining up with TRBD2. The CDR3 is 16 amino acids. Germline V lookup: CDR1 MDHEN, CDR2 SYDVKM. Trimming took 6 bases from V and 7 from J; bases not matched to a gene: 11. The CDR3 coding sequence is TGTGCCAGCAGGCTGCTAGCGGGAGGCAGGGGGAATGAGCAGTTCTTC. Translating gives CASRLLAGGRGNEQFF.

The chain has TRBV7-9 and TRBJ2-7; no reliable D call. Germline V gene data show CDR1 as SEHNR and CDR2 as FQNEAQ (reference sequence). This CDR3 contains 13 residues. Trimming pared 5 bases from V and 6 bases from J, leaving 14 bases between. CDR3 in amino acids: CASSRDILVEQYF. The DNA for the CDR3 is TGTGCCAGCAGCAGAGATATCTTGGTCGAGCAGTACTTC.

This clone was picked up a small number of times. This chain uses TRBV28 with TRBJ1-2; D is perhaps TRBD1 (6 bases). Germline CDR1 and CDR2: MDHEN and SYDVKM. This CDR3 is built from 13 residues. The V gene lost 6 bases and the J gene lost 3 bases, with 11 bases spanning the gap. The CDR3 here is CASSSQGDYGYTF. The CDR3 DNA sequence: TGTGCCAGCAGCTCACAGGGCGACTATGGCTACACCTTC.

The genes are TRBV24-1 and TRBJ2-3; 8 bases match TRBD1. The CDR3 covers 15 residues. Germline loops: CDR1 KGHDR, CDR2 SFDVKD. Unmatched junction bases numbered 5, after V lost 5 bases and J lost 2 bases. CDR3 nucleotide sequence: TGTGCCACCAGTGCCCAGGGGGCAGCCACAGATACGCAGTATTTT. As protein: CATSAQGAATDTQYF.

The chain joins TRBV3-1 (or the pseudogene TRBV3-2) to TRBJ2-2, with 12 bases identical to TRBD1. The CDR3 is 14 amino acids. Per the germline V gene, CDR1 is LGHDT and CDR2 is YNNKEL (reference sequence). V was clipped by 5 bases and J by 6 bases; unmatched bases: 1. This CDR3 reads CASSWDRGPGELFF. The CDR3 DNA sequence: TGTGCCAGCAGCTGGGACAGGGGGCCCGGGGAGCTGTTTTTT.

This clone has a single count. The CDR3 coding sequence is TGTGCCTGGAGTCCGGGACAGGGGCTAAACACTGAAGCTTTCTTT. The encoded protein is CAWSPGQGLNTEAFF. This rearrangement joins TRBV30 to TRBJ1-1; 10 nucleotides agree with TRBD1. The junction had 5 bases not matched to a gene; V was cut back by 2 bases and J by 2 bases. Germline assignment: CDR1 GTSNPN and CDR2 SVGIG (reference sequence). CDR3 length: 15 residues.

The chain joins TRBV4-1 to TRBJ2-7; D call uncertain. The CDR3 sequence is 13 residues long. Between the trimmed V and J ends, which lost 1 base and 3 bases, there was a span of 7 bases. The germline V gene encodes CDR1 MGHRA and CDR2 YSYEKL. The CDR3 is CASSQGYSYEQYF. Written as DNA, the CDR3 is TGCGCCAGCAGCCAAGGTTACAGCTACGAGCAGTACTTC.

The rearrangement links TRBV29-1 to TRBJ1-4; D gene unclear. CDR1 and CDR2 (germline): SQVTM, ANQGSEA. The V end was cut by 4 bases, the J end by 5 bases, with 8 bases between. The CDR3 consists of 12 residues. CDR3 coding DNA: TGCAGCGTTGCGACGGGGAATGAAAAACTGTTTTTT. Translation gives CSVATGNEKLFF.

This clone was counted a single time. The chain combines TRBV5-1 with TRBJ2-3; D possibly corresponds to TRBD2 (6 bases). With 1 base removed from V and 9 bases from J, the gap between germline ends came to 12 bases. This CDR3 spans 13 amino acids. Germline assignment: CDR1 SGHRS and CDR2 YFSETQ. DNA for the CDR3: TGCGCCAGCAGCTTGACGGACTATGAGACGCAGTATTTT. It is translated as CASSLTDYETQYF.

This clone turned up a few times. V and J are TRBV15 and TRBJ1-2; possible D gene TRBD1, 5 bases. Trimming removed 6 bases from V and 1 base from J, with 9 bases in between. Germline V lookup: CDR1 LNHNV, CDR2 YYDKDF (reference sequence). The CDR3 covers 13 residues. The CDR3 loop reads CATSPGGNYGYTF. The CDR3, as DNA: TGTGCCACCAGTCCGGGGGGTAACTATGGCTACACCTTC. The whole variable domain, remainder taken from reference TRBV15 and TRBJ1-2, is DAMVIQNPRYQVTQFGKPVTLSCSQTLNHNVMYWYQQKSSQAPKLLFHYYDKDFNNEADTPDNFQSRRPNTSFCFLDIRSPGLGDTAMYLCATSPGGNYGYTFGSGTRLTVV.

This chain connects TRBV19 to TRBJ2-1; D is undetermined. This CDR3 region has 13 residues. Germline CDR1 LNHDA, CDR2 SQIVND (reference sequence). V gave up 6 bases and J gave up 4 bases, with 10 bases separating them. CDR3 sequence reads: CASRSDGYNEQFF. CDR3 bases: TGTGCCAGTAGGTCAGACGGGTACAATGAGCAGTTCTTC.

V is TRBV6-5 and J is TRBJ2-5; 8 nucleotides align to TRBD1. Germline-derived CDR1 and CDR2 are MNHEY and SVGAGI. This CDR3 has 15 amino acids. V dropped 7 bases and J dropped 0; count of bases not matched to a gene: 7. The CDR3 coding sequence is TGTGCCAGCACCGCGGCAGGGGGCTACCAAGAGACCCAGTACTTC. Amino acid sequence: CASTAAGGYQETQYF.

This chain uses TRBV10-3 with TRBJ2-1; tentative D call: TRBD1 (6 bases). The germline gives CDR1 ENHRY, CDR2 SYGVKD. This CDR3 has 16 amino acids. V lost 0 bases, J lost 7 bases, and 16 bases lay in between. The CDR3 sequence is CAISESGGRNENEQFF. The CDR3 region has the DNA TGTGCCATCAGTGAGTCTGGGGGCAGGAATGAAAATGAGCAGTTCTTC.

This clone has just a few counts. V gene TRBV19 combines with J gene TRBJ1-5, with a possible D match to TRBD1 (5 bases). The CDR3 has 12 amino acids. Trimming shortened V by 6 bases and J by 4 bases, and 7 bases separated the two germline ends. Looked up from germline, CDR1 is LNHDA and CDR2 is SQIVND (reference sequence). The CDR3 here is CASRYRNQPQHF. CDR3 sequence (DNA): TGTGCCAGTAGATACAGGAATCAGCCCCAGCATTTT.

The chain links TRBV19 to TRBJ2-7; 10 nucleotides agree with TRBD2. CDR3 length equals 15 residues. The germline V gene has CDR1 LNHDA and CDR2 SQIVND (reference sequence). Germline trimming cut 3 bases from V and 8 bases from J; bases unmatched to any gene: 10. The CDR3 region is CASSMGLAGVSQQYF. The CDR3 DNA sequence: TGTGCCAGTAGTATGGGGCTAGCGGGAGTTAGTCAGCAGTACTTC.

The genes are TRBV5-1 and TRBJ2-2; D perhaps matches TRBD1 (6 bases). The CDR3 sequence is 20 residues long. The V gene's germline CDR1 is SGHRS and CDR2 YFSETQ. V was shortened by 2 bases and J by 1 base, with 24 bases between the two germline ends. The CDR3 region is CASSFPGSGTGRQNTGELFF. The CDR3 nucleotides read TGCGCCAGCAGCTTCCCGGGAAGTGGAACAGGGCGCCAGAACACCGGGGAGCTGTTTTTT.

V usage is TRBV7-2 and J usage is TRBJ1-2; TRBD1 agrees at 10 bases. V shed 5 bases, J shed 6 bases, and the junction held 9 bases outside the gene matches. The CDR3 runs 15 residues. CDR1 and CDR2 from the germline V gene are SGHTA and FQGNSA. CDR3 nucleotides: TGTGCCAGCAGCCCCAGGGACAGGGGTTTCAATGGCTACACCTTC. Translating it yields CASSPRDRGFNGYTF. The full variable domain, its missing parts supplied by reference TRBV7-2 and TRBJ1-2, is GAGVSQSPSNKVTEKGKDVELRCDPISGHTALYWYRQSLGQGLEFLIYFQGNSAPDKSGLPSDRFSAERTGGSVSTLTIQRTQQEDSAVYLCASSPRDRGFNGYTFGSGTRLTVV.

The genes are TRBV5-5 and TRBJ2-2; 11 bases are shared with TRBD2. The V gene end was trimmed by 3 bases and the J gene end by 1 base; junction bases not matched to a gene: 5. Germline loops: CDR1 SGHKS, CDR2 YYEKEE (reference sequence). CDR3 length equals 17 residues. CDR3 coding DNA: TGTGCCAGCAGCTCCTCCGGGACTAGCGGGAACACCGGGGAGCTGTTTTTT. This gives the protein CASSSSGTSGNTGELFF.

The chain is built from TRBV19 and TRBJ1-2, with D tentatively TRBD1 (5 bases). Trimming removed 4 bases at V and 2 bases at J, with 17 bases between. The CDR3 is made up of 16 amino acids. The germline CDR1 and CDR2 sequences are LNHDA and SQIVND (reference sequence). The CDR3 reads CASSTMGGTANYGYTF. The CDR3 coding sequence is TGTGCCAGTAGTACCATGGGGGGGACCGCCAACTATGGCTACACCTTC.

The chain uses TRBV30 and TRBJ2-4, with D tentatively TRBD2 (5 bases). The germline CDR1 and CDR2 sequences are GTSNPN and SVGIG (reference sequence). Between the trimmed V and J ends, which lost 0 bases and 0 bases, there was a span of 18 bases. The CDR3 runs to 18 residues. The chain's CDR3 is CAWSVRRRHVKAKNIQYF. The CDR3 DNA sequence: TGTGCCTGGAGTGTACGACGGAGGCATGTCAAAGCCAAAAACATTCAGTACTTC. The entire variable domain, with the rest obtained from reference TRBV30 and TRBJ2-4, is as follows: SQTIHQWPATLVQPVGSPLSLECTVEGTSNPNLYWYRQAAGRGLQLLFYSVGIGQISSEVPQNLSASRPQDRQFILSSKKLLLSDSGFYLCAWSVRRRHVKAKNIQYFGAGTRLSVL.

The V and J genes are TRBV28 and TRBJ2-2, with TRBD1 as a possible D gene (6 bases). V shed 6 bases and J shed 2 bases, with 7 bases lying between them. This CDR3 is 13 amino acids long. Germline V gives CDR1 MDHEN, CDR2 SYDVKM. The CDR3 protein is CASRGHNTGELFF. CDR3 DNA: TGTGCCAGCAGGGGACATAACACCGGGGAGCTGTTTTTT.